This TCR beta chain was recovered during a study of beta chain features in type 1 diabetes. Investigators reverse transcribed all isolated RNA, so they sequenced expressed TCRB transcripts. Using immunoSEQ multiplex PCR, the repertoire was profiled, and TCRdb retains in-frame clones only, with some absent. The sample lists 860,000 or so clones; 17% were seen once. The CDR3 sequence is 12 residues long. CDR1 is SQVTM, CDR2 ANQGSEA, per germline. Sequences were obtained from naive CD4+ T cells from blood. This sequence was found in a woman younger than 30 in good health. The V call is TRBV29-1, the J call TRBJ2-5; TRBD1 aligns across 8 bases. The DNA matches TRBJ2-7 better at its end, which makes the J call doubtful. The DNA of the CDR3 is TGCAGCGACCAGGGGGCGGACTACGAGCAGTACTTC. Its protein product is CSDQGADYEQYF.